The 30 T cell receptor beta chains in this list originate from one sample, sequenced in a study of CDR3 diversity in severe acne. Each CDR3 protein gets one entry after TCRdb re-called the PCR reads with MiXCR. The sample records roughly 100,000 distinct CDR3 sequences, roughly half being singletons. Source material: blood. These receptors were collected from a male donor with acne.

CDR3 region: CSANRGDSEKLFF. The DNA for the CDR3 is TGCAGCGCCAACAGGGGCGACTCGGAAAAACTGTTTTTT. V usage is TRBV20-1 and J usage is TRBJ1-4; 7 bases are shared with TRBD1. Per germline, CDR1 DFQATT and CDR2 SNEGSKA (reference sequence). The length of the CDR3 is 13 residues.

The sample holds many counts of this clonotype. The chain employs TRBV10-3 and TRBJ2-7, with TRBD1 matching 9 bases. J gave up 0 bases and V 10 bases, and 10 bases lay outside the gene matches. CDR3 length equals 15 residues. In germline, CDR1 is ENHRY, CDR2 SYGVKD. CDR3 nucleotide sequence: TGTGCCACCCGGTTGGACAGGGGCTTCTCCTACGAGCAGTACTTC. Protein: CATRLDRGFSYEQYF.

This clonotype was seen a few times. This CDR3 reads CASSDRNTQYF. In DNA form, the CDR3 reads TGTGCCAGCAGCGACCGGAATACGCAGTATTTT. The chain has TRBV7-6 and TRBJ2-3; D is ambiguous. In germline, CDR1 is SGHVS, CDR2 FNYEAQ. The V end lost 5 bases, the J end lost 7 bases, and 7 bases lay between the germline ends. The CDR3 contains 11 residues.

In regard to this clonotype: The junction and the germline gene differ at one end; a read error may be behind it. The chain joins TRBV7-4 to TRBJ2-5; D might be TRBD2 (5 bases). Germline values: CDR1 SGHVT, CDR2 SQSDAQ. The CDR3 consists of 14 residues. This chain's CDR3 is CASSLAQRAETRYF. CDR3 coding DNA: TGTGCCAGCAGCTTAGCTCAGCGAGCGGAGACCCGGTACTTC.

Comment on this clonotype: Possible read error: a much larger clone is one base away. The chain links TRBV2 to TRBJ2-1; 10 bases map to TRBD1. CDR3 size: 15 residues. Per germline, CDR1 SNHLY and CDR2 FYNNEI. CDR3 coding DNA: TGTGCCAGCAGTGAACGGGGGACAGGGGTTGTTGAGCAGTCCTTC. Translation gives CASSERGTGVVEQSF.

This chain connects TRBV7-9 to TRBJ1-5; 7 nucleotides line up with TRBD1. The CDR3 spans 19 residues. J was trimmed by 4 bases and V by 3 bases; bases with no gene match: 18. Germline-derived CDR1 and CDR2 are SEHNR and FQNEAQ (reference sequence). CDR3 amino acids: CASSFVSNSQGQPNQPQHF. The CDR3 DNA sequence: TGTGCCAGCAGCTTCGTCAGCAATTCCCAGGGACAGCCAAATCAGCCCCAGCATTTT.

In this sample, this clonotype turned up many times. The V gene is TRBV28, the J gene TRBJ2-7, with TRBD2 as a possible D gene (5 bases). This CDR3 contains 12 residues. Germline CDR1 MDHEN, CDR2 SYDVKM. Trimming pared 5 bases from V and 3 bases from J, leaving 8 bases between. The CDR3 bases are TGTGCCAGCAGTGACGGGAACTACGAGCAGTACTTC. This encodes CASSDGNYEQYF.

This clonotype was seen a handful of times. The chain couples TRBV2 to TRBJ2-2; the match to TRBD1 covers 7 bases. Per the germline V gene, CDR1 is SNHLY and CDR2 is FYNNEI. The J segment lost 0 bases and the V segment lost 6 bases, leaving 4 bases of the junction unmatched. This CDR3 comprises 15 residues. The CDR3 sequence is CASRGTEANTGELFF. The CDR3 region has the DNA TGTGCCAGCAGAGGGACAGAGGCGAACACCGGGGAGCTGTTTTTT.

This clonotype was counted ten times or more. This sequence joins TRBV5-8 and TRBJ2-2; 8 nucleotides match TRBD2. Germline V CDR1 and CDR2: SGHTS, YDEGEE. The CDR3 is made up of 16 amino acids. V lost 2 bases, J lost 5 bases, and 8 bases stayed unmatched. The CDR3 DNA reads TGTGCCAGCAGCTTCAGGGCGGGAGGAACGACCGGGGAGCTGTTTTTT. Translation gives CASSFRAGGTTGELFF.

This clonotype came up many times. The chain combines TRBV12-3 or TRBV12-4 with TRBJ2-1, with D possibly being TRBD2 (6 bases). The ends were cut back, 8 bases at V and 1 base at J, with 15 bases in the middle. The CDR3 is 15 amino acids. CDR3 amino acids: CASGGGSLSYNEQFF. In DNA form, the CDR3 reads TGTGCCAGCGGCGGAGGGTCCCTATCCTACAATGAGCAGTTCTTC.

The rearrangement links TRBV2 to TRBJ2-2; possible D gene TRBD2, 7 bases. Germline CDR1 is SNHLY and CDR2 is FYNNEI. V was clipped by 8 bases and J by 5 bases, with 12 bases between them. The CDR3 extends over 13 amino acids. For the CDR3, the DNA is TGTGCCAGCTGCGGGGGCTTAACCGGGGAGCTGTTTTTT. It yields the protein CASCGGLTGELFF.

The J gene is TRBJ1-6, the V gene TRBV10-3, with D possibly TRBD1 on 5 matching bases. CDR1 ENHRY and CDR2 SYGVKD come from the germline V gene. V was pared by 4 bases and J by 6 bases, with 13 bases between. This CDR3 is 15 amino acids long. CDR3 DNA sequence: TGTGCCATCAGTGTACAGGAGGTTTTTAATTCACCCCTCCACTTT. It encodes CAISVQEVFNSPLHF.

The gene calls are TRBV6-1 and TRBJ2-7; D is undetermined. Per the germline V gene, CDR1 is MNHNS and CDR2 is SASEGT. This CDR3 region has 15 residues. Trimming took 6 bases from V and 5 from J, leaving 20 bases between them. This CDR3 is CASRTSDLDPHEQYV. The CDR3 nucleotides read TGTGCCAGCAGAACCTCCGACCTCGACCCCCACGAGCAGTACGTC.

This clonotype was observed a handful of times. The chain has TRBV11-2 and TRBJ1-3; D is undetermined. Germline assignment: CDR1 SGHAT and CDR2 FQNNGV. The CDR3 runs 13 residues. Trimming stripped 4 bases from V and 4 bases from J, with 8 bases between. Here the CDR3 reads CASSSSRGNTIYF. The CDR3 DNA sequence: TGTGCCAGCAGCTCCTCCAGGGGAAACACCATATATTTT.

This clonotype was seen more than once but under ten times. The chain joins TRBV10-3 to TRBJ1-6, with a tentative D call TRBD1 (6 bases). There are 13 residues in the CDR3. V shed 2 bases and J shed 7 bases, with 6 bases lying between them. Germline values: CDR1 ENHRY, CDR2 SYGVKD. The CDR3 sequence: CAISEDRNSPLHF. The CDR3 DNA follows: TGTGCCATCAGTGAGGACAGGAATTCACCCCTCCACTTT.

This clonotype was seen ten or more times. The chain employs TRBV19 and TRBJ1-5; weak D call: TRBD1 (5 bases). Germline CDR1 is LNHDA and CDR2 is SQIVND (reference sequence). The CDR3 totals 15 residues. Trimming pared 3 bases from V and 1 base from J, leaving 10 bases between. CDR3 protein: CASSIGAGSNQPQHF. CDR3 nucleotides: TGTGCCAGTAGTATTGGAGCAGGGAGCAATCAGCCCCAGCATTTT.

A remark on this clonotype: A junction boundary mismatches the germline segment, possibly from a read error. The J gene is TRBJ2-2, the V gene TRBV6-4; TRBD2 agrees at 10 bases. From germline, CDR1 is MRHNA and CDR2 SNTAGT. The CDR3 is 18 residues long. CDR3 sequence (DNA): TGTGCCAGCAGCGCTTCGTCCGTCGGTCTAGCGGGAGCCGGGGAGCCGTTTTTT. Its translation: CASSASSVGLAGAGEPFF.

In regard to this clonotype: At one end the junction does not follow the germline gene, possibly because of a read error. CDR3 in DNA: TGTGCCAGCAGCTCAGAAGGGGCTGAGTACTTC. Residues: CASSSEGAEYF. The chain recombines TRBV5-8 with TRBJ2-1; a weak D match, TRBD1 (5 bases). The CDR3 is made up of 11 amino acids. CDR1 SGHTS and CDR2 YDEGEE come from the germline V gene.

Here the CDR3 DNA reads TGTGCCAGCAGCTTAGCCCGGCAGGGAGGAGAGACCCAGTACTTC. Amino acids: CASSLARQGGETQYF. V is TRBV7-2 and J is TRBJ2-5; TRBD2 is a possible D gene (6 bases). Germline CDR1 and CDR2: SGHTA and FQGNSA. The V end lost 0 bases, the J end lost 4 bases, and 12 bases lay between the germline ends. The CDR3 runs to 15 residues.

This chain joins TRBV10-3 and TRBJ2-7; D gene unclear. V dropped 3 bases and J dropped 5 bases, with 5 bases sitting between them. The germline CDR1 and CDR2 sequences are ENHRY and SYGVKD. CDR3 length: 11 residues. The CDR3 nucleotides read TGTGCCATCAGTGAATCGGACGAGCAGTACTTC. This translates into CAISESDEQYF.

V and J are TRBV5-4 and TRBJ2-5, with D unresolved. This CDR3 is built from 18 residues. Deletions cut 0 bases from V and 3 bases from J, with 21 bases between. Germline CDR1 reads SGHNT; CDR2 reads YYREEE (reference sequence). CDR3 DNA sequence: TGTGCCAGCAGCTTGGCTTGGGATGGGAAAGAACTTAAAGAGACCCAGTACTTC. The encoded protein is CASSLAWDGKELKETQYF.

This clonotype was observed a few times. The gene calls are TRBV4-1 and TRBJ1-4; 10 bases map to TRBD1. The CDR3 totals 14 residues. Germline trimming cut 4 bases from V and 5 bases from J; bases unmatched to any gene: 1. In germline, CDR1 is MGHRA, CDR2 YSYEKL. In DNA form, the CDR3 reads TGCGCCAGCAGCCTGGGACAGGGGAATGAAAAACTGTTTTTT. This codes for CASSLGQGNEKLFF.

The chain employs TRBV20-1 and TRBJ2-7, with TRBD2 identical over 10 bases. Per germline, CDR1 DFQATT and CDR2 SNEGSKA (reference sequence). This CDR3 is 16 amino acids long. Trimming at V came to 5 bases and at J to 4 bases, leaving 14 bases not matched to a gene. The CDR3 region has the DNA TGCAGTGCTGCCGGGGGAAGCGGGAGGGGCGTATACGAGCAGTACTTC. It is translated as CSAAGGSGRGVYEQYF.

This clonotype was seen repeatedly, ten times or more. The rearrangement links TRBV12-3 or TRBV12-4 to TRBJ2-7; 12 bases map to TRBD2. There are 14 residues in the CDR3. The junction had 5 bases not matched to a gene; V was cut back by 5 bases and J by 6 bases. CDR3 DNA: TGTGCCAGCAGTCGACTAGCGGGAGCAGGCGAGCAGTACTTC. The encoded protein is CASSRLAGAGEQYF.

The chain carries TRBV14 and TRBJ2-5, with 11 nucleotides matching TRBD2. With V trimmed by 4 bases and J by 6 bases, 7 bases remained unmatched. The CDR3 is 15 residues long. Germline lookup yields CDR1 SGHDN and CDR2 FVKESK. This chain's CDR3 is CASSPGASGRQTQYF. The CDR3 nucleotides are TGTGCCAGCAGCCCCGGTGCTAGCGGGAGGCAGACCCAGTACTTC.

This clonotype showed up just once. This sequence joins TRBV7-2 and TRBJ2-7; TRBD2 aligns across 9 bases. V trimming: 8 bases; J trimming: 2 bases; junction bases outside the gene matches: 7. CDR1 and CDR2 from the germline V gene are SGHTA and FQGNSA. This CDR3 is built from 14 residues. The CDR3 DNA reads TGTGCCAGCCAGGGGGGACTAGCCACCTACGAGCAGTACTTC. This codes for CASQGGLATYEQYF.

Worth noting for this clonotype: A read error is possible here, since a much larger clone lies one base away. This chain joins TRBV7-9 and TRBJ1-4; TRBD1 is a possible D gene (5 bases). This CDR3 spans 14 amino acids. The V and J ends lost 2 bases and 15 bases respectively, with 19 bases between them. The germline CDR1 and CDR2 sequences are SEHNR and FQNEAQ (reference sequence). The DNA for the CDR3 is TGTGCCAGCAGCTTAATGGCAGGGCGGCCTCAATTGTTTTTT. It is translated as CASSLMAGRPQLFF.

The chain recombines TRBV25-1 with TRBJ1-3; maybe TRBD2 (6 bases). The DNA matches TRBJ2-3 better at its end, which makes the J call doubtful. Germline V gene data show CDR1 as MGHDK and CDR2 as SYGVNS. The CDR3 runs 15 residues. This CDR3 is CASSEGGALTDTQYF. The CDR3, as DNA: TGTGCCAGCAGTGAAGGCGGGGCCCTCACAGATACGCAGTATTTT.

This clonotype was counted only a few times. The chain has TRBV27 and TRBJ2-5, with 7 nucleotides matching TRBD2. The CDR3 sequence is 15 residues long. Germline V CDR1 and CDR2: MNHEY, SMNVEV (reference sequence). The V gene end was trimmed by 6 bases and the J gene end by 2 bases; junction bases not matched to a gene: 9. The CDR3 reads CASRVSGYRQETQYF. In DNA form, the CDR3 reads TGTGCCAGCAGGGTTAGCGGGTACAGACAAGAGACCCAGTACTTC.

A word on this clonotype: This may be a read error: a much more frequent sequence differs by one nucleotide. The chain uses TRBV7-8 and TRBJ2-1, with D unresolved. The CDR3 runs 13 residues. Germline V gene data show CDR1 as SGHVS and CDR2 as FQNEAQ. The germline V and J ends were trimmed by 5 bases and 0 bases, with 5 bases remaining between them. The CDR3 DNA follows: TGTGCCAGCAGCCATCTCTCCTACAATGAGCAGTTCTTC. Its translation is CASSHLSYNEQFF.